The clone carrying this T cell receptor beta chain was counted a single time. The antigen remains unidentified. V shed 9 bases and J 5 bases; nucleotides not matched to a gene: 12. This CDR3 comprises 15 residues. Looked up from germline, CDR1 is MNHEY and CDR2 is SMNVEV (reference sequence). Repertoires were generated with immunoSEQ multiplex PCR, while TCRdb's copy carries only in-frame clones and drops some. The sample consists of roughly 40,000 clones, 70% to 90% of them appearing once. These data come from a study of OX40 agonist ivuxolimab in advanced cancers. Study-wide findings and caveats: In general, CD8+ T cells held more expanded clones than CD4+ did, on average. The study did not work out the antigen specificity of the expanded peripheral T cells.

The sequence was collected from an adult with an advanced solid tumor such as melanoma, head and neck, liver or kidney cancer. This chain joins TRBV27 and TRBJ2-5; 10 bases map to TRBD2. This sample comprised CD4+ or CD8+ T cells sorted from blood, obtained in a trial of the OX40 agonist ivuxolimab. The CDR3 DNA is TGTGCCAGTCGGAAAGCGGGAGGGCCGGTCGAGACCCAGTACTTC. Protein product: CASRKAGGPVETQYF.